Listed here are 3 T cell receptor beta chains from one sample, sequenced in a study of cytomegalovirus exposure and HLA in healthy donors. Amplification used 60 Vbeta primers and 13 Jbeta primers. Measured with immunoSEQ multiplex PCR; TCRdb has only the in-frame clones, and not every one. The sample shows some 150,000 clones, about 82% of them seen only once. Sequencing was carried out using PBMCs. These receptors were collected from a male donor in good health and CMV-seronegative.

This chain links TRBV11-2 with TRBJ1-2; no firm D call. Trimming removed 2 bases from V and 7 bases from J, with 8 bases in between. In germline, CDR1 is SGHAT, CDR2 FQNNGV. CDR3 size: 12 residues. The CDR3 reads CASSLSVGGYTF. DNA of the CDR3: TGTGCCAGCAGCTTAAGCGTGGGTGGCTACACCTTC. The whole variable domain, remainder taken from reference TRBV11-2 and TRBJ1-2, is EAGVAQSPRYKIIEKRQSVAFWCNPISGHATLYWYQQILGQGPKLLIQFQNNGVVDDSQLPKDRFSAERLKGVDSTLKIQPAKLEDSAVYLCASSLSVGGYTFGSGTRLTVV.

The rearrangement joins TRBV5-6 to TRBJ2-7, with D maybe TRBD2 (6 bases). The V gene's germline CDR1 is SGHDT and CDR2 YYEEEE. Between the trimmed V and J ends, which lost 2 bases and 6 bases, there was a span of 12 bases. The CDR3 is 13 residues long. In DNA form, the CDR3 reads TGTGCCAGCAGCTTAGGGCACGGGAGCGAGCAGTACTTC. It translates to CASSLGHGSEQYF.

The chain links TRBV18 to TRBJ2-3, with D maybe TRBD2 (5 bases). Trimming cost V 3 bases and J 3 bases, with 13 bases left between them. The CDR3 sequence is 15 residues long. Per the germline V gene, CDR1 is KGHSH and CDR2 is LQKENI. The CDR3 reads CASSPRRSGTDTQYF. CDR3 DNA: TGTGCCAGCTCACCCCGGAGGTCAGGTACAGATACGCAGTATTTT.